This entry describes one T cell receptor beta chain. Its target antigen remains unknown. It has no much larger one-base neighbor in the sample; base qualities were not kept. The data derive from a study of blood T cell repertoires in COVID-19 (dated by TCRdb to between 2020 and 2021). Some background on the complete study: Samples from collaborators originated in the United States, Italy and Spain and spanned both the acute and convalescent phases of COVID-19. The material from the prospective study consisted of cDNA or gDNA derived from T cells, B-cell-depleted T cells, or PBMCs. The dataset comprised deeply sampled blood TCRbeta repertoires from subjects exposed to, actively infected with, or recovered from COVID-19. The repertoires were made available in a free public database intended to serve as a resource for research on the immune response to SARS-CoV-2. The samples were drawn from the first 160 participants of the ongoing ImmuneRACE study and from more than 1,000 subjects provided by 6 global collaborators. A de-identified subject ID, COVID-19 status, age in years and sex were almost always included in the sample metadata. Where available, HLA class I and class II types were obtained from metadata supplied by the sample provider rather than from assay-based typing. The full study reports these points: The quantity of clinical and demographic metadata differed by source and by participant and was supplied without curation.

Participants in the prospective study were enrolled through a virtual design, were aged roughly 18 to 100 years, and lived in 24 United States geographic areas. To assign participants to cohorts, the prospective study relied on clinical history that participants themselves reported in a screening survey and a study questionnaire. Recovered participants in ImmuneRACE Cohort 3 were defined by two consecutive negative NP/OP PCR tests, clearance by a healthcare professional, or resolution of symptoms. Mobile phlebotomists in the prospective study collected whole blood, serum and a nasopharyngeal or oropharyngeal swab from every participant. Additional blood draws and questionnaires over an approximately 2-month period could optionally be provided by prospective study participants. Before DNA extraction, blood samples from the prospective study were shipped at room temperature or frozen. TCRbeta CDR3 regions were amplified from genomic DNA using the immunoSEQ Assay, a bias-controlled multiplex PCR. The published analysis was carried out like this. The number of nucleated cells in each sample was estimated by amplification of reference gene primers within the assay. Sequence reads were collapsed and filtered to measure the absolute abundance of every unique TCRbeta CDR3 rearrangement. For each sample, productive Simpson clonality was calculated as the square root of Simpson's diversity index across productive rearrangements. In TCRdb, the immuneACCESS table is reduced to in-frame sequences with V and J assigned. These tables do not hold every clone; where another copy was compared, an unresolved V gene accounts for under half, and the others remain unexplained. V, J and clone size are those of that table, while D and trimming were read from the DNA. Here the sample has 310,000 or so clones; about nine tenths occur a single time. The ten largest clonotypes hold roughly a tenth of the sample.

The germline V gene (reference sequence) sets CDR1 to SEHNR and CDR2 to FQNEAQ. Trimming at the junction amounts to 2 bases on V and 4 bases on J, and the germline ends lie 8 bases apart. From the cysteine through the phenylalanine, the CDR3 covers 14 amino acids. Just the 42-base CDR3 DNA is kept, in frame starting at base 1. The origin of this receptor is a woman between 18 and 29 years old who had recovered from COVID-19. The material sequenced was PBMCs or T cells enriched from blood (not recorded which). The sequence is built from TRBV7-9 and TRBJ1-4, with TRBD1 perhaps the D gene, on 5 matching bases. The sequenced DNA: TGTGCCAGCAGCTTAACGGGGGTTAATGAAAAACTGTTTTTT. This is translated as CASSLTGVNEKLFF.